Below, 22 T cell receptor beta chains from the same sample are listed, as sequenced in a study of glioma-infiltrating T cells. The iRepertoire nested amplicon-rescue multiplex PCR amplified TCR alpha and beta CDR3s from RNA. TCRdb recomputed calls from the multiplex PCR reads with MiXCR, one row per CDR3 protein. Here the sample spans 170,000 or so distinct CDR3 sequences, 43% being singletons. Material: glioma tissue, nonneoplastic brain tissue, or PBMCs (not recorded which). These receptors all stem from a human donor with low-grade glioma or glioblastoma, undergoing nonglioma brain surgery, or in good health (not recorded which).

About this clonotype itself: The conserved phenylalanine or tryptophan normally closing the CDR3 is absent here, so this likely arose from a read error. This chain joins TRBV19 and TRBJ2-1; D not certain. CDR1 is LNHDA and CDR2 is SQIVND in the germline V gene (reference sequence). Trimming shortened V by 2 bases and J by 1 base, and 9 bases separated the two germline ends. The CDR3 runs 15 residues. As DNA, the CDR3 is TGTGCCAGTAGTATAACAGCAACTTCCTACAATGAGCAGTTCCTC. It specifies CASSITATSYNEQFL.

V is TRBV6-1 and J is TRBJ2-2; 9 bases agree with TRBD2. Germline V gene sequence: CDR1 MNHNS, CDR2 SASEGT. V shed 8 bases, J shed 7 bases, and the junction held 17 bases outside the gene matches. The CDR3 covers 17 residues. CDR3 in DNA: TGTGCCAGCGAAAAAGGACTAGCGAGAGACTTTCACGGGGAGCTGTTTTTT. Translating gives CASEKGLARDFHGELFF.

As regards this clonotype: A read error may be the cause here, since a much bigger clone is one base away. J is TRBJ1-1 and V is TRBV19; D call uncertain. Per germline, CDR1 LNHDA and CDR2 SQIVND (reference sequence). The CDR3 extends over 13 amino acids. The CDR3 loop reads CASSIARSTEASF. CDR3 coding DNA: TGTGCCAGTAGTATAGCGCGCAGCACTGAAGCTTCCTTT.

On this clonotype itself: It may be a read error: a sequence one base away is much more abundant. The rearrangement joins TRBV20-1 to TRBJ2-1, with 7 bases fitting TRBD2. With V trimmed by 0 bases and J by 5 bases, 7 bases remained unmatched. The germline gives CDR1 DFQATT, CDR2 SNEGSKA (reference sequence). This CDR3 has 15 amino acids. The CDR3 bases are TGCAGTGCTAGAGATGACACTAGCGCGAACAATGAGCAGTTCTTC. This gives the protein CSARDDTSANNEQFF.

This clonotype turned up a few times. The chain has TRBV2 and TRBJ2-1; D perhaps matches TRBD1 (5 bases). V was shortened by 6 bases and J by 5 bases, with 11 bases between the two germline ends. The CDR3 length is 13 residues. Germline-derived CDR1 and CDR2 are SNHLY and FYNNEI. This CDR3 reads CASSVIGDNEQFF. CDR3 DNA: TGTGCCAGCAGCGTTATAGGGGACAATGAGCAGTTCTTC.

As for this clonotype: Being one base from a much bigger clone, this may be a read error. CDR3 loop: CDSLEAGGSGEQYF. As DNA, the CDR3 is TGTGACAGCCTGGAGGCAGGGGGTTCTGGAGAGCAGTACTTC. The gene calls are TRBV18 and TRBJ2-7; TRBD1 agrees at 7 bases. This CDR3 region has 14 residues. Germline V CDR1 and CDR2: KGHSH, LQKENI.

This clonotype was counted a single time. It may be a read error: a sequence one base away is much more abundant. The chain couples TRBV3-1 to TRBJ2-7, with D perhaps being TRBD1 or TRBD2 (5 bases each). Germline values: CDR1 LGHDT, CDR2 YNNKEL (reference sequence). V was pared by 2 bases and J by 7 bases, with 15 bases between. The CDR3 has 14 residues. CDR3 DNA: TGTGCCAGCAGCCAAAGTTACGGGGCTCTTGAGCAGTACTTC. Its protein product is CASSQSYGALEQYF.

In this sample, this clonotype turned up many times. V is TRBV20-1 and J is TRBJ2-3; D is perhaps TRBD2 (5 bases). Per germline, CDR1 DFQATT and CDR2 SNEGSKA (reference sequence). V gave up 0 bases and J gave up 1 base, with 11 bases separating them. The CDR3 covers 15 residues. CDR3 bases: TGCAGTGCTAGAGATAGGGTTAGCGGCACAGATACGCAGTATTTT. The encoded protein is CSARDRVSGTDTQYF.

This clonotype was seen ten or more times. The chain recombines TRBV20-1 with TRBJ1-6, with no clear D. V lost 6 bases to trimming and J lost 0 bases, with 15 bases between them. The length of the CDR3 is 16 residues. The germline V gene encodes CDR1 DFQATT and CDR2 SNEGSKA (reference sequence). The CDR3 nucleotides read TGCAGTGCCTCCCTCCTCGGGCCCTCCTATAATTCACCCCTCCACTTT. Translated, it gives CSASLLGPSYNSPLHF.

The V call is TRBV29-1, the J call TRBJ2-7; D might be TRBD1 or TRBD2, each matching 5 bases. CDR1 and CDR2 from the germline V gene are SQVTM and ANQGSEA. V was pared by 6 bases and J by 2 bases, with 14 bases between. The CDR3 is 13 residues long. This chain's CDR3 is CSVSRGSTYEQYF. CDR3 DNA: TGCAGCGTCTCCCGGGGCTCCACCTACGAGCAGTACTTC.

The chain combines TRBV3-1 with TRBJ2-3; D remains ambiguous. The V gene lost 0 bases and the J gene lost 9 bases, with 10 bases spanning the gap. Germline CDR1 LGHDT, CDR2 YNNKEL (reference sequence). This CDR3 is built from 13 residues. The CDR3 DNA follows: TGTGCCAGCAGCCAAGAGATCGGTAGGACGCAGTATTTT. Amino acids: CASSQEIGRTQYF.

This clonotype was detected a few times. A much larger clone lies a single base off, so this may be a read error. The V gene is TRBV27, the J gene TRBJ2-1; D possibly matches TRBD1 or TRBD2 (5 bases each). V was pared by 5 bases and J by 7 bases, with 12 bases between. Germline CDR1 reads MNHEY; CDR2 reads SMNVEV (reference sequence). The CDR3 is made up of 13 amino acids. The CDR3 protein is CASSDGTANEQFF. The CDR3 nucleotides read TGTGCCAGCAGTGACGGGACGGCTAATGAGCAGTTCTTC.

This clonotype has more than one count but fewer than ten. The rearrangement links TRBV7-2 to TRBJ1-5, with D tentatively TRBD1 (5 bases). Germline CDR1 SGHTA, CDR2 FQGNSA. Deletions cut 4 bases from V and 4 bases from J, with 14 bases between. This CDR3 comprises 15 residues. The CDR3 spells CASSWGGGLNQPQHF. Here the CDR3 DNA reads TGTGCCAGCAGCTGGGGCGGAGGGTTAAATCAGCCCCAGCATTTT.

The chain recombines TRBV6-1 with TRBJ2-3, with D tentatively TRBD2 (5 bases). The CDR3 consists of 12 residues. In germline, CDR1 is MNHNS, CDR2 SASEGT. V was cut by 1 base and J by 13 bases, with 12 bases left in between. CDR3 region: CASSEGGVTKYF. As DNA, the CDR3 is TGTGCCAGCAGTGAAGGGGGAGTTACAAAGTATTTT.

The CDR3 reads CASSLATGCYEQYF. The CDR3 bases are TGTGCCAGCAGTTTAGCCACAGGGTGCTACGAGCAGTACTTC. The chain links TRBV6-5 to TRBJ2-7, with D possibly being TRBD1 (6 bases). Trimming took 4 bases from V and 3 from J, leaving 13 bases between them. The CDR3 runs to 14 residues. Germline CDR1 is MNHEY and CDR2 is SVGAGI.

As to this clonotype: It may be a read error: a sequence one base away is much more abundant. The CDR3 carries no conserved terminal phenylalanine or tryptophan, so it likely arises from a read error. The V gene is TRBV15, the J gene TRBJ2-1; a weak D match, TRBD2 (6 bases). CDR3 size: 15 residues. V gave up 2 bases and J gave up 3 bases, with 11 bases separating them. Germline V gene data show CDR1 as LNHNV and CDR2 as YYDKDF (reference sequence). This chain's CDR3 is CATSRTSTCYNEQFL. As DNA, the CDR3 is TGTGCCACCAGCAGAACTAGCACGTGCTACAATGAGCAGTTCCTC.

The chain joins TRBV29-1 to TRBJ1-1; unclear D gene. Trimming removed 0 bases from V and 1 base from J, with 3 bases in between. Germline loops: CDR1 SQVTM, CDR2 ANQGSEA. The CDR3 totals 12 residues. The CDR3 bases are TGCAGCGTTGAAGATCCGAACACTGAAGCTTTCTTT. It encodes CSVEDPNTEAFF. The whole variable domain, remainder taken from reference TRBV29-1 and TRBJ1-1, is SAVISQKPSRDICQRGTSLTIQCQVDSQVTMMFWYRQQPGQSLTLIATANQGSEATYESGFVIDKFPISRPNLTFSTLTVSNMSPEDSSIYLCSVEDPNTEAFFGQGTRLTVV.

As regards this clonotype: Given a much more abundant clone one base away, this may be a read error. The V and J genes are TRBV20-1 and TRBJ2-3, with 7 bases that match TRBD1. J lost 0 bases, V lost 1 base, and 10 bases had no gene match. Looked up from germline, CDR1 is DFQATT and CDR2 is SNEGSKA (reference sequence). CDR3 length: 17 amino acids. CDR3 residues: CSARGVKTGISTDTQYF. The CDR3 region has the DNA TGCAGTGCTAGAGGGGTAAAGACAGGGATTAGCACAGATACGCAGTATTTT.

The chain joins TRBV28 to TRBJ2-1, with 7 bases identical to TRBD1. The length of the CDR3 is 20 residues. CDR1 MDHEN and CDR2 SYDVKM come from the germline V gene. Trimming took 2 bases from V and 11 from J; bases not matched to a gene: 27. The CDR3 is CASSLLVGGDPRLPTIKQFF. The CDR3 region has the DNA TGTGCCAGCAGTTTACTGGTAGGGGGCGATCCCCGACTACCGACAATTAAGCAGTTCTTC.

In its sample, this clonotype was seen many times. The chain uses TRBV6-2 or TRBV6-3 and TRBJ2-7; 8 nucleotides agree with TRBD2. Germline CDR1 and CDR2: MNHEY and SVGEGT. V lost 0 bases and J lost 2; bases outside the gene matches: 0. The CDR3 is 14 residues long. CDR3 sequence: CASSYSTSAYEQYF. CDR3 nucleotides: TGTGCCAGCAGTTACTCGACTAGCGCCTACGAGCAGTACTTC.

The chain links TRBV29-1 to TRBJ2-1, with a tentative D call TRBD1 (5 bases). The ends were cut back, 6 bases at V and 8 bases at J, with 8 bases in the middle. Germline CDR1 and CDR2: SQVTM and ANQGSEA. This CDR3 has 10 amino acids. The CDR3 here is CSVGHYEQFF. CDR3 nucleotide sequence: TGCAGCGTAGGACACTATGAGCAGTTCTTC.

As regards this clonotype: Without the conserved terminal phenylalanine or tryptophan, this CDR3 likely stems from a read error. The chain carries TRBV7-2 and TRBJ2-7; D remains unclear. Trimming stripped 0 bases from V and 4 bases from J, with 13 bases between. The germline V gene encodes CDR1 SGHTA and CDR2 FQGNSA. This CDR3 contains 15 residues. CDR3: CASSLAWPSQYEQYL. DNA for the CDR3: TGTGCCAGCAGCTTAGCGTGGCCATCCCAATACGAGCAGTACTTA.